These 2 T cell receptor beta chains share one sample of origin, sequenced in a study of T cell repertoires in cytomegalovirus infection. From the reads, TCRdb called clonotypes with MiXCR, one entry per CDR3 protein. This table holds 740,000 or so distinct CDR3 sequences, about a third found once. The sequencing input was PBMCs. These receptors were taken from a human donor in good health (CMV status not recorded). Some clones in this sample may be carry-over from other donors' samples.

This chain connects TRBV29-1 to TRBJ1-1; no clear D gene. CDR1 SQVTM and CDR2 ANQGSEA come from the germline V gene. The CDR3 is 12 amino acids. Trimming removed 7 bases from V and 5 bases from J, with 14 bases in between. The DNA for the CDR3 is TGCAGCGCAAGGCCCGAGGAGACTGAAGCTTTCTTT. Its translation: CSARPEETEAFF.

This chain links TRBV20-1 with TRBJ2-7, with D unresolved. The CDR3 totals 10 residues. Trimming left V 6 bases short and J 2 bases short, with 5 bases between. CDR1 and CDR2 (germline): DFQATT, SNEGSKA (reference sequence). The CDR3 here is CSALTYEQYF. The CDR3 nucleotides read TGCAGTGCCTTAACCTACGAGCAGTACTTC.